This T cell receptor (beta chain) was documented in a study of CXCR3-negative and CXCR3-positive naive CD8 T cells. Study background: TRB reads totalled about 150 million, about 1.5 +/- 0.3 million per library. General study results and limits: Compared with CXCR3-negative naive cells, CXCR3-positive naive cells showed more hydrophobic TRB CDR3s. Expression of CXCR3 was partially reduced after cryopreservation, and fresh PBMCs were used in most assays. Naive CXCR3-positive and CXCR3-negative cells shared TRBV-TRBJ usage; memory cells diverged. Memory CD8+ cells showed much lower diversity, while both naive subsets displayed comparably high diversity.

5' RACE that incorporated UMI labels was used to prepare the TRB cDNA libraries. TCRdb reprocessed the 5' RACE reads and reports one entry per CDR3 protein, with no DNA. The data include about 86,000 distinct CDR3 sequences; the top ten clones carry less than 0.85%. Per germline, CDR1 LGHNA and CDR2 YSLEER. The CDR3 consists of 14 residues. Comment on this clonotype: Antigen specificity is unknown.

Sequences were obtained from naive CXCR3+ CD8+ T cells from blood. The subset was: CD45RO-CCR7+CD27+CD95- naive CD8+ T cells expressing CXCR3 (TNR3+). The gene calls are TRBV4-3 and TRBJ2-3; lacking DNA, the TRBD1 call made by TCRdb goes unchecked. The clonotype originates from a human donor in good health. Some clones in this sample may be carry-over from other donors' samples. The CDR3 is CASSQEGPLDTQYF.